The clone carrying this TCR beta chain was seen a handful of times. Antigen unknown. This sample was included in a study of identical twins. Findings and limits, study-wide: Invariant cells of the MAIT and iNKT types might have partly distorted the zero-insertion analyses. Cord blood beta clonotypes present at high abundance carried fewer insertions; no such pattern appeared in memory repertoires.

Healthy Caucasians made up all donors. One entry per CDR3 protein results from TCRdb running MiXCR on the 5' RACE reads. The sample yields under 400,000 distinct CDR3 sequences, approximately 10% seen once. The germline CDR1 and CDR2 sequences are MGHRA and YSYEKL. The CDR3 length is 14 residues. Deletions cut 5 bases from V and 4 bases from J, with 13 bases between. This sequence was found in a woman between 45 and 65 years old in good health. The sample consisted of naive T cells sorted from blood. The chain joins TRBV4-1 to TRBJ2-3; D is ambiguous. This CDR3 is CASSGPRSADTQYF. CDR3 sequence (DNA): TGCGCCAGCAGCGGGCCCCGCAGTGCAGATACGCAGTATTTT.